This TCR beta chain was sequenced in a study of response to subunit inactivated influenza vaccine. Broader study findings: The authors suggested that few new T cells are recruited per seasonal influenza vaccination.

The CDR3 length is 15 residues. Germline-derived CDR1 and CDR2 are LNHDA and SQIVND (reference sequence). The germline V and J ends were trimmed by 6 bases and 3 bases, with 18 bases remaining between them. With regard to this clonotype: Its antigen is unknown.

TCRdb ran MiXCR on the RT-PCR reads and lists one entry per CDR3 protein. The sample records around 320,000 distinct CDR3 sequences, 20% to 25% being singletons. This clonotype originated in a man between 50 and 75 years old who received an inactivated influenza vaccine. Specimen: PBMCs from blood, collected approximately 22 months after vaccination. The J gene is TRBJ2-7, the V gene TRBV19; unclear D gene. The CDR3 reads CASRSTSPWGYEQYF. The CDR3 DNA sequence: TGTGCCAGTAGATCCACTTCGCCATGGGGCTACGAGCAGTACTTC.